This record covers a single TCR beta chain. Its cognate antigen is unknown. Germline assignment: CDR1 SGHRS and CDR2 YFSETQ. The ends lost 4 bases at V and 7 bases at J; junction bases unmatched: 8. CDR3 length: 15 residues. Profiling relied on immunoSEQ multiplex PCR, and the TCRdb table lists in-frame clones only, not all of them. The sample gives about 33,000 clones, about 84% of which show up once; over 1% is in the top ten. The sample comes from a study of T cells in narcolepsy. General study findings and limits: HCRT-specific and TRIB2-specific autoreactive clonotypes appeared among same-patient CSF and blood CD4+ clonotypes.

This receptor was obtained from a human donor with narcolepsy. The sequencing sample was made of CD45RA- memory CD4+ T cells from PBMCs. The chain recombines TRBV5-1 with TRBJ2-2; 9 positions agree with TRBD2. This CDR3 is CASSISGGNDGELFF. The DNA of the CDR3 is TGCGCCAGCAGCATTAGCGGGGGTAATGACGGGGAGCTGTTTTTT.